This entry describes one TCR beta chain. Its antigen is not known. Per individual, the PBMC samples numbered at least one pre-ART and at least two post-ART. The data stem from a study of long-term antiretroviral therapy in people with HIV. Study results and limitations: On ART adherence, viral resistance or therapy changes, no data were available. Pre-ART clonal expansions dominated every time point's repertoire.

This CDR3 has 15 residues. V lost 5 bases to trimming and J lost 3 bases; unmatched junction nucleotides: 10. Per germline, CDR1 MNHNS and CDR2 SASEGT. Run at survey level, the immunoSEQ assay was version v3.0. For each individual sample, sequencing targeted about 35,000-55,000 T-cell genomes. The protocol was immunoSEQ multiplex PCR, while the TCRdb copy is restricted to in-frame clones and leaves out a portion. The sample lists about 21,000 clones; roughly 80% were seen once. Sequencing was performed on unsorted PBMCs, taken 0.2 years after starting antiretroviral therapy. The TCR was taken from a woman in her twenties or thirties with HIV. The chain combines TRBV6-1 with TRBJ2-7, with TRBD1 matching over 7 bases. This CDR3 reads CASSNTGALGYEQYF. CDR3 in DNA: TGTGCCAGCAGTAATACAGGGGCGTTGGGCTACGAGCAGTACTTC.